This T cell receptor (beta chain) emerged from a study of cytomegalovirus exposure and HLA in healthy donors. Study-wide results and caveats: According to a later analysis, donors in an Asian-associated ancestry cluster reportedly had fewer N-insertions than the roughly 630-donor mean.

The study ran its PCR with 60 Vbeta and 13 Jbeta primers. Here immunoSEQ multiplex PCR was the method, and the copy in TCRdb shows in-frame clones only, minus some. The sample lists 200,000 to 250,000 clones, 82% occurring once. This CDR3 spans 14 amino acids. Germline V gene lookup returns CDR1 LNHDA and CDR2 SQIVND (reference sequence). The V end was cut by 6 bases, the J end by 4 bases, with 15 bases between. Concerning this clone itself: As yet, its antigen is unknown.

Sequenced input: PBMCs. This clonotype originated in a woman aged 40 to 50 in good health and CMV-seropositive. The rearrangement joins TRBV19 to TRBJ1-2; unclear D gene. The CDR3 DNA reads as TGTGCCAGTAGCGATCGGGGAGAGAGCTATGGCTACACCTTC. It is translated as CASSDRGESYGYTF.